This T cell receptor (beta chain) is from a study of T cells expressing NK-cell markers. Overall study findings and caveats: The study found dominant NKG2C+ clonotypes at about 1.0-8% of CD8+ T cells in roughly six donors. Also leading the CD3+CD56-NKG2C+ fraction in a handful of donors were these clonotypes.

It was by 5'RACE template switching with UMIs that TCR beta cDNA was made. TCRdb reprocessed the 5' RACE reads; each CDR3 protein has one entry and no DNA is given. This table lists hundreds of thousands of distinct CDR3 sequences. As to this clonotype: Antigen unknown.

Germline V gene data show CDR1 as ENHRY and CDR2 as SYGVKD. The CDR3 has 16 residues. Sequenced sample: blood T cells: a sorted CD56 or NKG2C T cell subset, CD4+ or CD8+ T cells, or bulk PBMC T cells (not recorded which). The origin of this receptor is a woman aged 18 to 75 in good health. The V call is TRBV10-3, the J call TRBJ2-1; the D call from TCRdb, TRBD1, cannot be confirmed without DNA. The CDR3 protein is CAISGAPPPGGGEQFF.